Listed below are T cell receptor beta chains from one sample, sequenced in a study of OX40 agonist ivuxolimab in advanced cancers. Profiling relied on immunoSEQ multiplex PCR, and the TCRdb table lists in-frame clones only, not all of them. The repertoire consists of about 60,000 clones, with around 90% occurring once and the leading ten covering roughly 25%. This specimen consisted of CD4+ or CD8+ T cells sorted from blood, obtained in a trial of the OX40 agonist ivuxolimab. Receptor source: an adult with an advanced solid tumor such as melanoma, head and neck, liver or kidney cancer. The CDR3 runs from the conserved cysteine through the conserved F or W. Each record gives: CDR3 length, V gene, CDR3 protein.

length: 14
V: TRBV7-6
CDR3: CASSLAQGRDEQYF

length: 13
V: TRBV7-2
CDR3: CASSLNRAWPQHF

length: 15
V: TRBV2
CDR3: CASSDRGANTGELFF

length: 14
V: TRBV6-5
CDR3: CASSPGTAPTGYTF

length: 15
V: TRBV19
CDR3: CASSGIPASNQPQHF

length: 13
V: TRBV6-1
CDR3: CASSPRGPYGYTF

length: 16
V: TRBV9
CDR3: CASSVVETSIVGTQYF

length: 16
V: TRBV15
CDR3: CATSRDRGGAGYGYTF

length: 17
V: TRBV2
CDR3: CASSASPGVGSYNEQFF

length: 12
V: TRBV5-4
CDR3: CASSPTGGEQYF

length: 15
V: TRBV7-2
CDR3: CASSFPSGRGNEQFF

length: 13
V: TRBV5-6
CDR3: CASSLYLAYEQYF

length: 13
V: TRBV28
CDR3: CASNGAGSYEQYF

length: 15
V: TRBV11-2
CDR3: CASMHGAYSGNTIYF

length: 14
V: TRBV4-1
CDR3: CASSPQGTTYEQYF

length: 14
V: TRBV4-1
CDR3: CASSPTGTYNEQFF

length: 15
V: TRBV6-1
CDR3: CASSDWAVLNQPQHF

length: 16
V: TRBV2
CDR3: CASRNWGGGQGNEQYF

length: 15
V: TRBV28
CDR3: CATSPGGTSTDTQYF

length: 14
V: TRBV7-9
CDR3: CASSSTGLDNEQFF

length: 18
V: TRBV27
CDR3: CASSSRDRGVASTDTQYF

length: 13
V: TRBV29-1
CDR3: CSVSSGRSYEQYF

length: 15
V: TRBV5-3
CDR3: CARSSTGKSTDTQYF

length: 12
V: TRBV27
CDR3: CASSHRGSPLHF

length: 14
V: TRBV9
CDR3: CASSLGGITDTQYF

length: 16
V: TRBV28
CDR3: CASSRPGLALNNEQFF

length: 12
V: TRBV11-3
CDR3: CASTGAGHEQYF

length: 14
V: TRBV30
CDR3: CAWSRTFGNTEAFF

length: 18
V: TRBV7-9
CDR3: CASSLAGLGTSSTDTQYF

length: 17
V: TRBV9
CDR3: CASSAGTGGSGANVLTF

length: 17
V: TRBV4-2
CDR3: CASSQERGGQIGDTQYF

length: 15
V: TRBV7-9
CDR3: CASSLVQGTEETQYF